The 3 T cell receptor beta chains listed next were all sequenced from one sample in a study of radiotherapy plus CTLA-4 blockade in lung cancer. Data came from immunoSEQ multiplex PCR; TCRdb stores just in-frame clones and leaves some out. The sample has over 100,000 clones, approximately 77% seen once. The starting material was peripheral blood, obtained from a patient treated with radiotherapy plus ipilimumab. The receptors here all came from a human donor with non-small cell lung cancer that progressed on radiotherapy plus ipilimumab. Some clones in this sample may be carry-over from other donors' samples.

The chain employs TRBV5-1 and TRBJ2-7; D gene unclear. The CDR3 runs 13 residues. Germline V CDR1 and CDR2: SGHRS, YFSETQ. Trimming removed 1 base from V and 6 bases from J, with 11 bases in between. The CDR3 DNA is TGCGCCAGCAGCTTGACTCGGGTGGGCGAGCAGTACTTC. It codes for CASSLTRVGEQYF.

V is TRBV6-5 and J is TRBJ2-7, with TRBD1 matching over 8 bases. CDR3 size: 12 residues. V trimming: 6 bases; J trimming: 7 bases; junction bases outside the gene matches: 5. The germline CDR1 and CDR2 sequences are MNHEY and SVGAGI. The CDR3: CASRPRGQEQYF. The CDR3 bases are TGTGCCAGCAGGCCCAGGGGGCAAGAGCAGTACTTC.

This clone has a handful of counts. V gene TRBV21-1 combines with J gene TRBJ2-2; the table calls TRBD2, which could not be checked here. TRBV21-1 is classified as a pseudogene. The CDR3 is 16 amino acids. CDR3 nucleotide sequence: TGTGCCAGCAGCAAAACCCGCGGGGGGTACACCGGGGAGCTGTTTTTT. This gives the protein CASSKTRGGYTGELFF.